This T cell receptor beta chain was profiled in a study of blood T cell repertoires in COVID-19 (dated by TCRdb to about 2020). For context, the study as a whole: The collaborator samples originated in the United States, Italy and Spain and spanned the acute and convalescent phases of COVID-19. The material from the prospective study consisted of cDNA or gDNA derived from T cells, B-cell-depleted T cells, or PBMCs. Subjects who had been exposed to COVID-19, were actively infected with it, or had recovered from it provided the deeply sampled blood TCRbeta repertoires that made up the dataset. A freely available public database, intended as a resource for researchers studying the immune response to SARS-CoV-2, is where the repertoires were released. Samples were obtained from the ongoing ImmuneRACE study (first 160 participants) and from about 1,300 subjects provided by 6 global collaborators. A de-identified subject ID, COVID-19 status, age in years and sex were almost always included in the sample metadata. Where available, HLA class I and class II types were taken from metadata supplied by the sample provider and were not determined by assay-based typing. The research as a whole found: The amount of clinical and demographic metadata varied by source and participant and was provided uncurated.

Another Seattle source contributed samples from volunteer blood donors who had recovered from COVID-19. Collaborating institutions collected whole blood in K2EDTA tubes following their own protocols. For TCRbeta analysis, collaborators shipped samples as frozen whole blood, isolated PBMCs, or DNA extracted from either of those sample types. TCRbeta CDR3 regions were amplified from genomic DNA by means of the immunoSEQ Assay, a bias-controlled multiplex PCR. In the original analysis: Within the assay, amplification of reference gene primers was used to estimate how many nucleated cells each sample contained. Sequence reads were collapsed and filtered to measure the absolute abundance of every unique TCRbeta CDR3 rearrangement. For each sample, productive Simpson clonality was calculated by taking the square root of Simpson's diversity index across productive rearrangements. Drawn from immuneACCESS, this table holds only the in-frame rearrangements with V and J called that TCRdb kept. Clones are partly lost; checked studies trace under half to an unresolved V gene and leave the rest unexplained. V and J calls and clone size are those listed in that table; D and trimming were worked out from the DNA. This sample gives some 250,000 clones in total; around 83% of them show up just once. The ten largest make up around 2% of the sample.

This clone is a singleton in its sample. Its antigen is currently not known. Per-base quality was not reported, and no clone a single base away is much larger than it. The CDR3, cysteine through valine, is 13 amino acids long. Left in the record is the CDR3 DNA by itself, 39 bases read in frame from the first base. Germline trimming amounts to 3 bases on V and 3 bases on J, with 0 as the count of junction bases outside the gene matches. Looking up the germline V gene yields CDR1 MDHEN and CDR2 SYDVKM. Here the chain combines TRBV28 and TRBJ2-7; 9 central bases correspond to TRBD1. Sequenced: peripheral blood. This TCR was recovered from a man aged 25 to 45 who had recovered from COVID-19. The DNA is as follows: TGTGCCAGCAGTTTGGACAGGGGCTACGAGCAGTACGTC. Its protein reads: CASSLDRGYEQYV.